This is a list of T cell receptor beta chains from one sample in a study of shared T cell receptors in the human thymus. The table came from immunoSEQ multiplex PCR; TCRdb's copy has only in-frame clones and leaves some out. The sample carries 600,000 to 900,000 clones, roughly 88% recorded once. The same sample was also studied in work on human thymus T cells.

Sequencing used thymocytes. These receptor sequences come from a girl under three years old with a congenital heart defect. Both conserved end residues are part of each CDR3. D genes are given only for firm matches. Clone size appears in some rows only: once, few, many, or a class for an expanded clone.

d_gene: -
abundance: once
v_gene: TRBV6-5
j_gene: TRBJ1-2
CDR3nt: TGTGCCAGCAGTTACACGGCAGGGGCTAACTATGGCTACACCTTC
CDR3aa: CASSYTAGANYGYTF

d_gene: -
abundance: -
v_gene: TRBV6-1
j_gene: TRBJ2-1
CDR3nt: TGTGCCAGCCACCTCGGTGACAATGAGCAGTTCTTC
CDR3aa: CASHLGDNEQFF

d_gene: -
abundance: -
v_gene: TRBV6-9
j_gene: TRBJ1-2
CDR3nt: TGTGCCAGCAGTTATTCTGACTGGGGCTCCTATGGCTACACCTTC
CDR3aa: CASSYSDWGSYGYTF

d_gene: -
abundance: -
v_gene: TRBV9
j_gene: TRBJ2-3
CDR3nt: TGTGCCAGCAGCATCACGTCACAGTACACAGATACGCAGTATTTT
CDR3aa: CASSITSQYTDTQYF

d_gene: -
abundance: few
v_gene: TRBV5-6
j_gene: TRBJ2-1
CDR3nt: TGTGCCAGCAGCTTTGTCTCGGGGGGCCCGTCAAGCTCCTACAATGAGCAGTTCTTC
CDR3aa: CASSFVSGGPSSSYNEQFF

d_gene: -
abundance: once
v_gene: TRBV9
j_gene: TRBJ1-6
CDR3nt: TGTGCCAGCAGCGAGGGGAACAGGGAGGGCTATAATTCACCCCTCCACTTT
CDR3aa: CASSEGNREGYNSPLHF

d_gene: TRBD1
abundance: -
v_gene: TRBV25-1
j_gene: TRBJ2-6
CDR3nt: TGTGCCAGCAGTGAATATACGGACAGGGAGTCTGGGGCCAACGTCCTGACTTTC
CDR3aa: CASSEYTDRESGANVLTF

d_gene: TRBD2
abundance: -
v_gene: TRBV6-6
j_gene: TRBJ2-7
CDR3nt: TGTGCCAGCAGTGCGACTAGCGGGGTGAGCTCCTACGAGCAGTACTTC
CDR3aa: CASSATSGVSSYEQYF

d_gene: -
abundance: -
v_gene: TRBV6-6
j_gene: TRBJ2-7
CDR3nt: TGTGCCAGCAGTCGAATCAGATACGAGCAGTACTTC
CDR3aa: CASSRIRYEQYF

d_gene: TRBD1
abundance: -
v_gene: TRBV4-1
j_gene: TRBJ2-2
CDR3nt: TGCGCCAGCAGCCAAGGGACAGGCGGGGAGCTGTTTTTT
CDR3aa: CASSQGTGGELFF

d_gene: -
abundance: once
v_gene: TRBV12-5
j_gene: TRBJ1-3
CDR3nt: TGTGCTAGTGGTTTGACCGACAGGCCTGGAAACACCATATATTTT
CDR3aa: CASGLTDRPGNTIYF

d_gene: TRBD1
abundance: -
v_gene: TRBV19
j_gene: TRBJ1-3
CDR3nt: TGTGCCAGTAGTATAGGGGACAGGGCGAGTGGAAACACCATATATTTT
CDR3aa: CASSIGDRASGNTIYF

d_gene: -
abundance: few
v_gene: TRBV30
j_gene: TRBJ1-3
CDR3nt: TGTGCCTGGAGTGTTGGGCAGCACTCTGGAAACACCATATATTTT
CDR3aa: CAWSVGQHSGNTIYF

d_gene: TRBD1
abundance: few
v_gene: TRBV27
j_gene: TRBJ1-2
CDR3nt: TGTGCCAGCAGCTACGGGACAGCGTCTAACTATGGCTACACCTTC
CDR3aa: CASSYGTASNYGYTF

d_gene: -
abundance: -
v_gene: TRBV10-1
j_gene: TRBJ1-1
CDR3nt: TGCGCCAGCAGTGATAGCAGGGCCTGGGGCGACACTGAAGCTTTCTTT
CDR3aa: CASSDSRAWGDTEAFF

d_gene: -
abundance: -
v_gene: TRBV6-1
j_gene: TRBJ2-4
CDR3nt: TGTGCCACCCAAGCCCGGGGGAACATTCAGTACTTC
CDR3aa: CATQARGNIQYF

d_gene: TRBD1
abundance: -
v_gene: TRBV6-6
j_gene: TRBJ2-7
CDR3nt: TGTGCCAGCAGGCCACAGGGGTTGACCTACGAGCAGTACTTC
CDR3aa: CASRPQGLTYEQYF

d_gene: TRBD2
abundance: few
v_gene: TRBV27
j_gene: TRBJ2-7
CDR3nt: TGTGCCAGCAGCAGACTAGCGGGGGGGAGCGAGCAGTACTTC
CDR3aa: CASSRLAGGSEQYF

d_gene: TRBD1
abundance: -
v_gene: TRBV30
j_gene: TRBJ2-3
CDR3nt: TGTGCCTGGAGTGTATACGCAGGGACAGTCCCCACAGATACGCAGTATTTT
CDR3aa: CAWSVYAGTVPTDTQYF

d_gene: -
abundance: few
v_gene: TRBV5-1
j_gene: TRBJ1-1
CDR3nt: TGCGCCAGCAGCTTAGAGGGGAACACTGAAGCTTTCTTT
CDR3aa: CASSLEGNTEAFF

d_gene: TRBD2
abundance: -
v_gene: TRBV25-1
j_gene: TRBJ2-7
CDR3nt: TGTGCCAGCAGTGAAGGGAGGGGCCGGAGTAACGAGCAGTACTTC
CDR3aa: CASSEGRGRSNEQYF

d_gene: TRBD1
abundance: -
v_gene: TRBV14
j_gene: TRBJ1-1
CDR3nt: TGTGCCAGCAGCCAAGGGGCCTTAAGGGGGCGCGAGCCGAGGGGCGCTTTCTTT
CDR3aa: CASSQGALRGREPRGAFF

d_gene: -
abundance: -
v_gene: TRBV25-1
j_gene: TRBJ2-3
CDR3nt: TGTGCCAGCAGTGAAGGGGACACAAATAGCACAGATACGCAGTATTTT
CDR3aa: CASSEGDTNSTDTQYF

d_gene: TRBD2
abundance: -
v_gene: TRBV27
j_gene: TRBJ2-3
CDR3nt: TGTGCCAGCAGCCTAGGGGCGGGGGGGCCATGTGATACGCAGTATTTT
CDR3aa: CASSLGAGGPCDTQYF

d_gene: -
abundance: -
v_gene: TRBV6-5
j_gene: TRBJ1-3
CDR3nt: TGTGCCAGCACCGACGGGGGGGTCGGAAACACCATATATTTT
CDR3aa: CASTDGGVGNTIYF

d_gene: TRBD1
abundance: -
v_gene: TRBV7-8
j_gene: TRBJ1-2
CDR3nt: TGTGCCAGCAGCCGCGTACGACAGGGGTCCAAGATGAATGGCTACACCTTC
CDR3aa: CASSRVRQGSKMNGYTF

d_gene: -
abundance: -
v_gene: TRBV7-9
j_gene: TRBJ1-1
CDR3nt: TGTGCCAGCAGCTTAGTCTTCAGGGTCCCTGAAGCTTTCTTT
CDR3aa: CASSLVFRVPEAFF

d_gene: -
abundance: few
v_gene: TRBV29-1
j_gene: TRBJ2-5
CDR3nt: TGCAGGGAGGGGCCTCAAGAGACCCAGTACTTC
CDR3aa: CREGPQETQYF

d_gene: TRBD1
abundance: -
v_gene: TRBV5-4
j_gene: TRBJ1-2
CDR3nt: TGTGCCAGCAGCTCCCAACCGACAGGGGGCATAGGAGGCTACACCTTC
CDR3aa: CASSSQPTGGIGGYTF

d_gene: TRBD1
abundance: -
v_gene: TRBV7-3
j_gene: TRBJ1-1
CDR3nt: TGTGCCAGCAAGGGGGCACCTAACACTGAAGCTTTCTTT
CDR3aa: CASKGAPNTEAFF

d_gene: -
abundance: -
v_gene: TRBV11-2
j_gene: TRBJ2-5
CDR3nt: TGTGCCAGCAGCTTACTGAGGGAACGGGAGACCCAGTACTTC
CDR3aa: CASSLLRERETQYF

d_gene: -
abundance: -
v_gene: TRBV7-4
j_gene: TRBJ1-6
CDR3nt: TGTGCCAGCAGCCACTCCGGGGATTCACCCCTCCACTTT
CDR3aa: CASSHSGDSPLHF

d_gene: -
abundance: -
v_gene: TRBV9
j_gene: TRBJ2-7
CDR3nt: TGTGCCGGCTTAGCGGAGCTCCACGAGCAGTACTTC
CDR3aa: CAGLAELHEQYF

d_gene: -
abundance: once
v_gene: TRBV28
j_gene: TRBJ2-7
CDR3nt: TGTGCCAGCAGTTTGCTATTTAGGACAGAGGGGCCCTACGAGCAGTACTTC
CDR3aa: CASSLLFRTEGPYEQYF

d_gene: TRBD2
abundance: -
v_gene: TRBV27
j_gene: TRBJ2-3
CDR3nt: TGTGCCAGCAGTTCCCCGCCGGGACTAGCGGGGGTTAGCACAGATACGCAGTATTTT
CDR3aa: CASSSPPGLAGVSTDTQYF

d_gene: -
abundance: -
v_gene: TRBV10-3
j_gene: TRBJ2-5
CDR3nt: TGTGCCATCAGTGACACCCCACCCGGCCAAGAGACCCAGTACTTC
CDR3aa: CAISDTPPGQETQYF

d_gene: -
abundance: -
v_gene: TRBV4-1
j_gene: TRBJ1-2
CDR3nt: TGCGCCAGCAGCCAGGGACGGGACAAGCTAAAGGAGAGGGGATATGGCTACACCTTC
CDR3aa: CASSQGRDKLKERGYGYTF

d_gene: TRBD1
abundance: few
v_gene: TRBV18
j_gene: TRBJ2-5
CDR3nt: TGTGCCAGCTCACGCCTTGACAGGGGAGAGACCCAGTACTTC
CDR3aa: CASSRLDRGETQYF

d_gene: -
abundance: -
v_gene: TRBV5-6
j_gene: TRBJ1-1
CDR3nt: TGTGCCAGCAGCTTGGCCAGGGACACTGAAGCTTTCTTT
CDR3aa: CASSLARDTEAFF

d_gene: TRBD2
abundance: -
v_gene: TRBV14
j_gene: TRBJ2-7
CDR3nt: TGTGCCAGCAGCCAAGTTTCTAGCGGCGAGCAGTACTTC
CDR3aa: CASSQVSSGEQYF